The 25 T cell receptor beta chains below all came from one sample that was sequenced in a study of blood T cell repertoires in COVID-19 (dated by TCRdb to about 2020). Library preparation employed the immunoSEQ multiplex PCR assay. TCRdb's version of the immuneACCESS table is confined to in-frame rearrangements and falls short of the full clone set. An unresolved V gene accounts for under half of the shortfall where checked; the remainder is of unknown origin. Recorded for this sample are hundreds of thousands of clones; around 90% of them occurred a single time. 1.9% of the sample goes to the ten largest clones. Sample: PBMCs or T cells enriched from blood (not recorded which). These TCRs come from a woman aged 18-29 years who had recovered from COVID-19.

The chain couples TRBV7-6 to TRBJ1-2, with D possibly matching TRBD1 (6 bases). Germline assignment: CDR1 SGHVS and CDR2 FNYEAQ. CDR3 size: 12 residues. The chain's CDR3 is CATRAGGQGYTF. The CDR3 nucleotides are TGTGCTACCCGGGCAGGCGGACAGGGCTACACCTTC.

CDR3 sequence reads: CASSTDRGFYEQYF. CDR3 nucleotide sequence: TGTGCCAGCAGCACCGACAGGGGGTTCTACGAGCAGTACTTC. The chain joins TRBV11-3 to TRBJ2-7, with 9 positions matching TRBD1. Looked up from germline, CDR1 is SGHNT and CDR2 is YENEEA. J lost 3 bases, V lost 5 bases, and 5 bases had no gene match. The CDR3 has 14 amino acids.

V and J are TRBV5-1 and TRBJ2-7, with 9 positions matching TRBD2. The CDR3 spans 15 residues. The germline V gene encodes CDR1 SGHRS and CDR2 YFSETQ. J gave up 0 bases and V 4 bases, and 5 bases lay outside the gene matches. CDR3 nucleotide sequence: TGCGCCAGCAGCCCTAGCGGGGTAAGCTCCTACGAGCAGTACTTC. Translated: CASSPSGVSSYEQYF.

This sequence joins TRBV5-5 and TRBJ1-2; 7 bases are shared with TRBD1. The CDR3 loop spans 14 amino acids. With 4 bases clipped from V and 4 bases from J, the junction kept 7 bases outside the gene matches. The germline V gene encodes CDR1 SGHKS and CDR2 YYEKEE (reference sequence). As DNA, the CDR3 is TGTGCCAGCAGCGAGGGACAGATCCTCTATGGCTACACCTTC. Translation: CASSEGQILYGYTF.

The chain links TRBV4-2 to TRBJ1-6; D possibly corresponds to TRBD1 (5 bases). The CDR3 spans 17 residues. Germline V lookup: CDR1 LGHNA, CDR2 YNFKEQ. V lost 1 base and J lost 0, with 10 bases in between. The CDR3 is CASSQGSGGSYNSPLHF. In DNA form, the CDR3 reads TGTGCCAGCAGCCAAGGGTCCGGGGGCTCCTATAATTCACCCCTCCACTTT.

The chain uses TRBV13 and TRBJ2-7; D gene unclear. Trimming shortened V by 1 base and J by 0 bases, and 7 bases separated the two germline ends. This CDR3 is 14 amino acids long. The V gene's germline CDR1 is PRHDT and CDR2 FYEKMQ (reference sequence). CDR3 sequence: CASSLVRSSYEQYF. The CDR3 nucleotides are TGTGCCAGCAGCTTAGTACGCAGCTCCTACGAGCAGTACTTC.

The chain recombines TRBV9 with TRBJ1-1, with D possibly matching TRBD1 (6 bases). This CDR3 contains 17 residues. Germline CDR1 reads SGDLS; CDR2 reads YYNGEE. The V and J ends lost 0 bases and 0 bases respectively, with 15 bases between them. CDR3 residues: CASSVDESRGLNTEAFF. Here the CDR3 DNA reads TGTGCCAGCAGCGTAGACGAAAGCAGGGGTTTGAACACTGAAGCTTTCTTT.

The chain has TRBV29-1 and TRBJ1-2; D is uncertain. V dropped 4 bases and J dropped 3 bases, with 12 bases sitting between them. CDR1 is SQVTM and CDR2 is ANQGSEA in the germline V gene. The CDR3 consists of 13 residues. Here the CDR3 reads CSVGGSSYYGYTF. Here the CDR3 DNA reads TGCAGCGTTGGAGGATCCTCCTACTATGGCTACACCTTC.

The chain combines TRBV24-1 with TRBJ2-1; no clear D gene. Trimming removed 8 bases from V and 7 bases from J, with 14 bases in between. The CDR3 contains 13 residues. The germline V gene has CDR1 KGHDR and CDR2 SFDVKD. The CDR3 DNA reads as TGTGCCACCACGGGTGCGGTCGGTAATGAGCAGTTCTTC. Protein sequence: CATTGAVGNEQFF.

This rearrangement joins TRBV4-1 to TRBJ1-3; the D gene is possibly TRBD1 (6 bases). There are 14 residues in the CDR3. Germline-derived CDR1 and CDR2 are MGHRA and YSYEKL. With 1 base removed from V and 3 bases from J, the gap between germline ends came to 7 bases. In nucleotides, the CDR3 is TGCGCCAGCAGCCAAGGCAGGGGTGGAAACACCATATATTTT. Protein: CASSQGRGGNTIYF.

In this sample, this clone turned up once. J is TRBJ2-3 and V is TRBV11-1, with 9 bases that match TRBD1. Trimming at V came to 2 bases and at J to 8 bases, leaving 8 bases not matched to a gene. This CDR3 has 15 amino acids. Per the germline V gene, CDR1 is SGHAT and CDR2 is FQDESV (reference sequence). Here the CDR3 reads CASSLIGQGLGTQYF. Here the CDR3 DNA reads TGTGCCAGCAGCTTAATCGGACAGGGGCTTGGTACGCAGTATTTT.

V and J are TRBV5-8 and TRBJ1-1; 8 bases map to TRBD1. With V trimmed by 1 base and J by 4 bases, 9 bases remained unmatched. Germline-derived CDR1 and CDR2 are SGHTS and YDEGEE. The CDR3 has 16 residues. Written as DNA, the CDR3 is TGTGCCAGCAGCTTGTGGGCAGGGGGCCGGGGCACTGAAGCTTTCTTT. This gives the protein CASSLWAGGRGTEAFF.

V usage is TRBV25-1 and J usage is TRBJ2-1, with 11 bases aligning to TRBD1. Germline-derived CDR1 and CDR2 are MGHDK and SYGVNS. J gave up 6 bases and V 3 bases, and 4 bases lay outside the gene matches. This CDR3 is built from 15 residues. The DNA for the CDR3 is TGTGCCAGCAGTGAGAGGACAGGGGGCCGCAATGAGCAGTTCTTC. It specifies CASSERTGGRNEQFF.

This chain joins TRBV6-1 and TRBJ1-5; no reliable D call. The germline V and J ends were trimmed by 7 bases and 5 bases, with 18 bases remaining between them. CDR3 length: 15 amino acids. The germline CDR1 and CDR2 sequences are MNHNS and SASEGT. CDR3: CASNLLAGPDQPQHF. Written as DNA, the CDR3 is TGTGCCAGCAATCTACTGGCGGGTCCCGATCAGCCCCAGCATTTT.

V and J are TRBV9 and TRBJ2-1; TRBD2 matches at 8 bases. The V gene's germline CDR1 is SGDLS and CDR2 YYNGEE. The CDR3 covers 15 residues. The J segment lost 0 bases and the V segment lost 2 bases, leaving 1 base of the junction unmatched. The CDR3 reads CASSVTSASYNEQFF. CDR3 coding DNA: TGTGCCAGCAGCGTGACTAGCGCCTCCTACAATGAGCAGTTCTTC. Based on the CDR3 plus reference TRBV9 and TRBJ2-1, the full variable domain is DSGVTQTPKHLITATGQRVTLRCSPRSGDLSVYWYQQSLDQGLQFLIQYYNGEERAKGNILERFSAQQFPDLHSELNLSSLELGDSALYFCASSVTSASYNEQFFGPGTRLTVL.

V usage is TRBV7-8 and J usage is TRBJ1-2; TRBD1 agrees at 8 bases. Per germline, CDR1 SGHVS and CDR2 FQNEAQ. V lost 5 bases, J lost 3 bases, and 23 bases stayed unmatched. The CDR3 has 20 amino acids. The CDR3 loop is CASSPGPGQVNSESDYGYTF. The CDR3 DNA follows: TGTGCCAGCAGCCCAGGACCGGGACAGGTAAATTCAGAATCGGACTATGGCTACACCTTC. Complete variable domain (other parts from reference TRBV7-8 and TRBJ1-2): GAGVSQSPRYKVAKRGQDVALRCDPISGHVSLFWYQQALGQGPEFLTYFQNEAQLDKSGLPSDRFFAERPEGSVSTLKIQRTQQEDSAVYLCASSPGPGQVNSESDYGYTFGSGTRLTVV.

The genes are TRBV25-1 and TRBJ2-3, with a possible D match to TRBD2 (7 bases). Germline V lookup: CDR1 MGHDK, CDR2 SYGVNS. The CDR3 extends over 15 amino acids. Trimming removed 2 bases at V and 4 bases at J, with 13 bases between. The CDR3 sequence is CASSEEGGFADTQYF. CDR3 sequence (DNA): TGTGCCAGCAGTGAAGAGGGGGGGTTCGCAGATACGCAGTATTTT.

The chain employs TRBV5-1 and TRBJ2-1, with 7 bases matching TRBD2. The CDR3 has 13 amino acids. Trimming took 5 bases from V and 10 from J; bases not matched to a gene: 9. Germline-derived CDR1 and CDR2 are SGHRS and YFSETQ. CDR3 DNA: TGCGCCAGCAGTCTGCAGGGTAGCGGGGAGCAGTTCTTC. It is translated as CASSLQGSGEQFF. Based on the CDR3 plus reference TRBV5-1 and TRBJ2-1, the full variable domain is KAGVTQTPRYLIKTRGQQVTLSCSPISGHRSVSWYQQTPGQGLQFLFEYFSETQRNKGNFPGRFSGRQFSNSRSEMNVSTLELGDSALYLCASSLQGSGEQFFGPGTRLTVL.

The chain combines TRBV6-6 with TRBJ2-2; 7 positions match TRBD1. Per the germline V gene, CDR1 is MNHNY and CDR2 is SVGAGI (reference sequence). This CDR3 spans 15 amino acids. Trimming removed 6 bases from V and 4 bases from J; junction bases left unmatched: 8. Here the CDR3 DNA reads TGTGCCAGCAGACAACTAGACAGGGTCACCGGGGAGCTGTTTTTT. Protein product: CASRQLDRVTGELFF.

This chain connects TRBV6-5 to TRBJ2-2, with 8 bases matching TRBD1. This CDR3 has 15 amino acids. Trimming removed 0 bases from V and 4 bases from J; junction bases left unmatched: 1. Germline-derived CDR1 and CDR2 are MNHEY and SVGAGI. CDR3 in DNA: TGTGCCAGCAGTTACTCGACAGGGGTCACCGGGGAGCTGTTTTTT. Its protein product is CASSYSTGVTGELFF.

The CDR3 sequence: CASSPTTSPAYEQYF. The CDR3 DNA reads TGTGCCAGCAGCCCCACGACTAGTCCGGCCTACGAGCAGTACTTC. The J gene is TRBJ2-7, the V gene TRBV4-2, with D possibly matching TRBD2 (6 bases). The CDR3 is made up of 15 amino acids. With 4 bases removed from V and 2 bases from J, the gap between germline ends came to 15 bases. Germline assignment: CDR1 LGHNA and CDR2 YNFKEQ.

This clone was counted once. The CDR3 nucleotides are TGTGCCAGTAGGGGGTGGGAGACTAGCGGGGTAAACATTCAGTACTTC. It encodes CASRGWETSGVNIQYF. The chain joins TRBV19 to TRBJ2-4, with 11 bases identical to TRBD2. V lost 6 bases to trimming and J lost 6 bases; unmatched junction nucleotides: 10. The CDR3 has 16 residues. Germline V lookup: CDR1 LNHDA, CDR2 SQIVND (reference sequence).

V usage is TRBV5-1 and J usage is TRBJ1-4; 9 nucleotides line up with TRBD1. After removal of 6 bases from V and 8 bases from J, the junction contained 14 bases not matched to a gene. The CDR3 has 16 residues. CDR1 SGHRS and CDR2 YFSETQ come from the germline V gene. Here the CDR3 DNA reads TGCGCCAGCAAGGGGCTCGTGACAGGGGGGTTCGAAAAACTGTTTTTT. Protein product: CASKGLVTGGFEKLFF. Combining the CDR3 with reference TRBV5-1 and TRBJ1-4 gives the whole variable domain KAGVTQTPRYLIKTRGQQVTLSCSPISGHRSVSWYQQTPGQGLQFLFEYFSETQRNKGNFPGRFSGRQFSNSRSEMNVSTLELGDSALYLCASKGLVTGGFEKLFFGSGTQLSVL.

This rearrangement joins TRBV7-9 to TRBJ1-2; no clear D gene. Per the germline V gene, CDR1 is SEHNR and CDR2 is FQNEAQ (reference sequence). Trimming left V 3 bases short and J 5 bases short, with 4 bases between. This CDR3 contains 11 residues. The CDR3 spells CASSFGYGYTF. CDR3 coding DNA: TGTGCCAGCAGCTTCGGTTATGGCTACACCTTC.

The chain employs TRBV28 and TRBJ1-2; a weak D match, TRBD1 (5 bases). The germline CDR1 and CDR2 sequences are MDHEN and SYDVKM. Trimming pared 8 bases from V and 5 bases from J, leaving 12 bases between. CDR3 size: 12 residues. This CDR3 is CASVSGNYGYTF. Written as DNA, the CDR3 is TGTGCCAGCGTATCAGGGAATTATGGCTACACCTTC.